Here is one T cell receptor (beta chain) with its context. Its antigen is as yet unknown. The ends were cut back, 3 bases at V and 7 bases at J, with 12 bases in the middle. The CDR3 covers 13 residues. CDR1 and CDR2 (germline): MDHEN, SYDVKM. Whether given at about 4 or about 12 weeks, second doses were pooled. This sample was included in a study of T cell responses to AZD1222 COVID-19 vaccine. The method was immunoSEQ multiplex PCR; TCRdb's version includes in-frame clones alone and lacks a portion of them. The repertoire includes 150,000 to 250,000 clones, 91% of them detected once, and roughly 3.5% sits in the top ten. Whole-study results and caveats: Reports say nearly half of spike-specific TCRs go after unmutated variant regions.

This receptor was identified in an adult who received the AZD1222 COVID-19 vaccine. Here the sequenced sample was peripheral blood, taken 28 days after the second AZD1222 dose. The rearrangement uses TRBV28 and TRBJ2-5; weak D call: TRBD2 (5 bases). The CDR3 DNA is TGTGCCAGCAGTTTCACTAGGCCGGGGACCCAGTACTTC. Translating it yields CASSFTRPGTQYF.